This passage covers 26 T cell receptor beta chains from one sample sequenced in a study of cytomegalovirus exposure and HLA in healthy donors. This PCR relied on a set of 60 Vbeta primers and 13 Jbeta primers. Sequenced by immunoSEQ multiplex PCR; TCRdb stores in-frame clones only, minus some. The sample has 150,000 or so clones, approximately 71% seen once. Sequencing used PBMCs. These receptors were collected from a girl aged 10 to 17 in good health and CMV-seronegative.

CDR3 nucleotide sequence: TGTGCCAGCAGGACTGGCGGCGGGGGGACCGGGGAGCTGTTTTTT. Translated, it gives CASRTGGGGTGELFF. This chain links TRBV6-6 with TRBJ2-2; 8 positions agree with TRBD2. Germline CDR1 is MNHNY and CDR2 is SVGAGI (reference sequence). Losses at the gene ends were 6 bases for V and 5 bases for J; bases not matched to a gene: 8. The CDR3 runs to 15 residues.

The gene calls are TRBV5-1 and TRBJ2-1; 11 bases align to TRBD1. There are 14 residues in the CDR3. The germline V gene encodes CDR1 SGHRS and CDR2 YFSETQ. Trimming took 4 bases from V and 9 from J; bases not matched to a gene: 6. The CDR3 is CASSMGQGGGEQFF. DNA for the CDR3: TGCGCCAGCAGCATGGGACAGGGGGGGGGTGAGCAGTTCTTC.

J is TRBJ1-1 and V is TRBV6-1; maybe TRBD1 (5 bases). The CDR3 extends over 13 amino acids. Germline values: CDR1 MNHNS, CDR2 SASEGT. Trimming removed 1 base from V and 4 bases from J, with 7 bases in between. The CDR3 nucleotides read TGTGCCAGCAGTGAAGGGGGCCCCACTGAAGCTTTCTTT. Protein: CASSEGGPTEAFF.

The genes are TRBV2 and TRBJ2-7, with D possibly TRBD1 on 6 matching bases. CDR3 length: 14 amino acids. The germline V gene encodes CDR1 SNHLY and CDR2 FYNNEI. V lost 7 bases and J 3 bases, leaving 16 bases between the germline ends. In DNA, the CDR3 is TGTGCCAGCACCCCTCCGGACAGTCTCTACGAGCAGTACTTC. Translating gives CASTPPDSLYEQYF.

This clone was picked up one time. J is TRBJ1-5 and V is TRBV5-6; 8 nucleotides match TRBD1. CDR1 SGHDT and CDR2 YYEEEE come from the germline V gene. This CDR3 has 18 residues. The ends lost 2 bases at V and 2 bases at J; junction bases unmatched: 12. The CDR3 protein is CASSFWGPGQGGNQPQHF. The DNA for the CDR3 is TGTGCCAGCAGCTTCTGGGGCCCCGGACAGGGCGGCAATCAGCCCCAGCATTTT.

This chain uses TRBV2 with TRBJ2-5; possible D gene TRBD2, 5 bases. The germline V gene encodes CDR1 SNHLY and CDR2 FYNNEI. CDR3 length: 12 residues. Deletions cut 6 bases from V and 5 bases from J, with 10 bases between. The CDR3 region has the DNA TGTGCCAGCAGGTCGACTACTGAGACCCAGTACTTC. It yields the protein CASRSTTETQYF.

This rearrangement joins TRBV7-9 to TRBJ2-3; TRBD1 aligns across 9 bases. V trimming: 5 bases; J trimming: 0 bases; junction bases outside the gene matches: 6. The CDR3 totals 16 residues. Germline values: CDR1 SEHNR, CDR2 FQNEAQ (reference sequence). The CDR3 sequence is CASSPRQGGSTDTQYF. The CDR3 nucleotides read TGTGCCAGCAGCCCAAGACAGGGGGGGAGCACAGATACGCAGTATTTT.

The J gene is TRBJ2-1, the V gene TRBV27, with 7 bases fitting TRBD1. The CDR3 extends over 14 amino acids. The V segment lost 4 bases and the J segment 5 bases; nucleotides outside the gene matches: 5. From germline, CDR1 is MNHEY and CDR2 SMNVEV (reference sequence). The CDR3 DNA sequence: TGTGCCAGCAGTTCCCGACAGGGTAACAATGAGCAGTTCTTC. Encoded protein: CASSSRQGNNEQFF.

This clone was counted only a few times. The J gene is TRBJ2-7, the V gene TRBV6-5; 9 positions match TRBD2. Germline CDR1 MNHEY, CDR2 SVGAGI. V dropped 4 bases and J dropped 9; count of bases not matched to a gene: 10. The CDR3 totals 14 residues. In DNA form, the CDR3 reads TGTGCCAGCAGTTCCCTAGCGGGGCCCGCCGGGCAGTACTTC. This sequence encodes CASSSLAGPAGQYF.

This rearrangement joins TRBV19 to TRBJ2-2, with 15 bases that match TRBD2. This CDR3 is built from 18 residues. The junction had 11 bases not matched to a gene; V was cut back by 5 bases and J by 7 bases. Germline loops: CDR1 LNHDA, CDR2 SQIVND (reference sequence). Written as DNA, the CDR3 is TGTGCCAGTAGTCTCAGGACTAGCGGGGGGGCGAGGGTCGGGGAGCTGTTTTTT. Amino acids: CASSLRTSGGARVGELFF.

This clone was recorded a few times. The chain couples TRBV28 to TRBJ1-2; 7 bases line up with TRBD1. V lost 8 bases, J lost 5 bases, and 8 bases stayed unmatched. CDR1 MDHEN and CDR2 SYDVKM come from the germline V gene. CDR3 length equals 13 residues. The CDR3: CASGTGQLYGYTF. The CDR3 nucleotides are TGTGCCAGCGGCACGGGACAGCTATATGGCTACACCTTC.

The chain recombines TRBV9 with TRBJ1-3, with D perhaps TRBD1 (5 bases). Germline-derived CDR1 and CDR2 are SGDLS and YYNGEE. CDR3 length: 13 residues. V lost 7 bases and J 2 bases, leaving 10 bases between the germline ends. The DNA for the CDR3 is TGTGCCAGCGGCGGACAACCTGGAAACACCATATATTTT. Its translation is CASGGQPGNTIYF.

The rearrangement links TRBV6-1 to TRBJ1-2; D is perhaps TRBD1 (5 bases). This CDR3 is 16 amino acids long. In germline, CDR1 is MNHNS, CDR2 SASEGT. V was shortened by 2 bases and J by 4 bases, with 17 bases between the two germline ends. The CDR3 spells CASSETPDRPPYGYTF. The CDR3 coding sequence is TGTGCCAGCAGTGAAACACCTGACAGACCTCCCTATGGCTACACCTTC.

A single count supports this clone. The chain is built from TRBV14 and TRBJ2-3; D might be TRBD2 (5 bases). Germline values: CDR1 SGHDN, CDR2 FVKESK. The CDR3 is made up of 14 amino acids. Trimming removed 5 bases at V and 0 bases at J, with 9 bases between. Here the CDR3 DNA reads TGTGCCAGCAGCGTCTGGACTAGCACAGATACGCAGTATTTT. Translated: CASSVWTSTDTQYF.

The chain employs TRBV27 and TRBJ1-6; D call uncertain. The CDR3 spans 13 residues. Germline CDR1 reads MNHEY; CDR2 reads SMNVEV (reference sequence). The V end lost 8 bases, the J end lost 8 bases, and 13 bases lay between the germline ends. CDR3 region: CASGTESYSPLHF. In DNA, the CDR3 is TGTGCCAGCGGAACAGAATCCTATTCACCCCTCCACTTT.

V usage is TRBV7-8 and J usage is TRBJ2-5, with 8 bases fitting TRBD2. CDR3 length: 18 amino acids. Germline loops: CDR1 SGHVS, CDR2 FQNEAQ. The trim removed 1 base at V and 0 bases at J, leaving 10 bases unmatched. The CDR3: CASSLGPRSGGYQETQYF. The CDR3 DNA follows: TGTGCCAGCAGCTTAGGGCCCAGGAGCGGGGGATACCAAGAGACCCAGTACTTC.

The table lists this clone with a count of one. CDR3 DNA: TGCAGTGTCCGAGAGGGAACAGATACGCAGTATTTT. Amino acid sequence: CSVREGTDTQYF. The chain carries TRBV29-1 and TRBJ2-3; TRBD2 is a possible D gene (5 bases). The CDR3 is 12 amino acids. Looked up from germline, CDR1 is SQVTM and CDR2 is ANQGSEA.

This clone was seen a single time. The gene calls are TRBV5-1 and TRBJ2-7, with 7 bases fitting TRBD2. V gave up 4 bases and J gave up 7 bases; unmatched junction bases: 5. The CDR3 has 12 amino acids. Germline CDR1 is SGHRS and CDR2 is YFSETQ. The CDR3 DNA follows: TGCGCCAGCAGCCCGGGGACTACAGAGCAGTACTTC. This encodes CASSPGTTEQYF.

The chain links TRBV19 to TRBJ1-2, with 10 bases identical to TRBD1. V lost 7 bases to trimming and J lost 0 bases; unmatched junction nucleotides: 8. The germline gives CDR1 LNHDA, CDR2 SQIVND (reference sequence). The CDR3 has 16 amino acids. CDR3: CASITGTGASNYGYTF. CDR3 DNA: TGTGCCAGTATAACGGGGACAGGGGCTTCTAACTATGGCTACACCTTC.

This CDR3 is CASSVRENTEAFF. The CDR3 coding sequence is TGTGCCAGCTCTGTCAGGGAGAACACTGAAGCTTTCTTT. This chain connects TRBV11-2 to TRBJ1-1; D perhaps matches TRBD1 (5 bases). CDR3 length: 13 amino acids. V lost 8 bases and J lost 1, with 11 bases in between. Germline-derived CDR1 and CDR2 are SGHAT and FQNNGV.

The chain combines TRBV5-6 with TRBJ1-2, with TRBD1 identical over 7 bases. The CDR3 runs to 15 residues. The V segment lost 0 bases and the J segment 1 base; nucleotides outside the gene matches: 3. CDR1 is SGHDT and CDR2 is YYEEEE in the germline V gene. The CDR3 DNA follows: TGTGCCAGCAGCTTGGGCCAGGGGGTTAACTATGGCTACACCTTC. Amino acid sequence: CASSLGQGVNYGYTF.

The V call is TRBV27, the J call TRBJ2-1, with D tentatively TRBD2 (5 bases). V lost 3 bases to trimming and J lost 9 bases, with 9 bases between them. The CDR3 runs to 12 residues. CDR1 is MNHEY, CDR2 SMNVEV, per germline (reference sequence). The DNA for the CDR3 is TGTGCCAGCAGTTTTGTGGGAGTTGAGCAGTTCTTC. Its protein product is CASSFVGVEQFF.

The chain has TRBV5-1 and TRBJ2-2, with D perhaps matching TRBD2 (6 bases). The V end was cut by 5 bases, the J end by 4 bases, with 9 bases between. The CDR3 is 13 residues long. Germline assignment: CDR1 SGHRS and CDR2 YFSETQ. Here the CDR3 DNA reads TGCGCCAGCAGTCGGGACTCCACCGGGGAGCTGTTTTTT. This encodes CASSRDSTGELFF.

This CDR3 reads CARSLRLAGTLYF. The DNA of the CDR3 is TGTGCCAGAAGCCTACGACTAGCGGGCACCCTATACTTC. The chain employs TRBV5-3 and TRBJ2-5; TRBD2 aligns across 10 bases. TRBV5-3 is designated an ORF whose function remains uncertain. V shed 4 bases, J shed 14 bases, and the junction held 11 bases outside the gene matches. This CDR3 has 13 amino acids.

The chain has TRBV6-5 and TRBJ2-3; TRBD1 might be the D (5 bases). The germline V gene encodes CDR1 MNHEY and CDR2 SVGAGI. Trimming left V 5 bases short and J 4 bases short, with 13 bases between. The CDR3 totals 14 residues. The CDR3 reads CASSPPGNSDTQYF. In DNA form, the CDR3 reads TGTGCCAGCAGTCCCCCAGGGAACTCAGATACGCAGTATTTT.

The chain couples TRBV19 to TRBJ1-2; no reliable D call. This CDR3 region has 13 residues. Looked up from germline, CDR1 is LNHDA and CDR2 is SQIVND (reference sequence). Trimming took 9 bases from V and 8 from J, leaving 19 bases between them. Here the CDR3 reads CASRVSSNGGYTF. The DNA of the CDR3 is TGTGCCAGCCGGGTGTCTTCGAATGGAGGCTACACCTTC.